The 24 T cell receptor beta chains listed next were all sequenced from one sample in a study of OX40 agonist ivuxolimab in advanced cancers. The method was immunoSEQ multiplex PCR; TCRdb's version includes in-frame clones alone and lacks a portion of them. The sample holds about 71,000 clones, roughly 80% seen once. Sequencing was performed on CD4+ or CD8+ T cells sorted from blood, taken in a trial of the OX40 agonist ivuxolimab. These receptors were collected from an adult with an advanced solid tumor such as melanoma, head and neck, liver or kidney cancer.

The chain employs TRBV18 and TRBJ2-6; D call uncertain. The CDR3 is made up of 16 amino acids. Germline-derived CDR1 and CDR2 are KGHSH and LQKENI. Trimming cost V 2 bases and J 4 bases, with 12 bases left between them. CDR3: CASSPALKAGANVLTF. The DNA of the CDR3 is TGTGCCAGCTCACCAGCGCTTAAGGCAGGGGCCAACGTCCTGACTTTC. The full variable domain, in which reference TRBV18 and TRBJ2-6 provide the parts outside the CDR3, is NAGVMQNPRHLVRRRGQEARLRCSPMKGHSHVYWYRQLPEEGLKFMVYLQKENIIDESGMPKERFSAEFPKEGPSILRIQQVVRGDSAAYFCASSPALKAGANVLTFGAGSRLTVL.

The rearrangement links TRBV28 to TRBJ1-5; D gene ambiguous. This CDR3 region has 13 residues. Trimming pared 6 bases from V and 6 bases from J, leaving 12 bases between. CDR1 and CDR2 from the germline V gene are MDHEN and SYDVKM. The CDR3 sequence is CASRVGLSQPQHF. CDR3 nucleotides: TGTGCCAGCAGGGTAGGGTTGAGTCAGCCCCAGCATTTT.

The rearrangement uses TRBV9 and TRBJ2-1; TRBD1 or TRBD2 may be the D gene (5 bases each). The V gene lost 3 bases and the J gene lost 0 bases, with 10 bases spanning the gap. The CDR3 is 15 residues long. The germline CDR1 and CDR2 sequences are SGDLS and YYNGEE. In DNA form, the CDR3 reads TGTGCCAGCAGCGCCTCAGGGAGCTCCTACAATGAGCAGTTCTTC. It codes for CASSASGSSYNEQFF.

The rearrangement links TRBV7-8 to TRBJ1-1; D remains unclear. The V end lost 5 bases, the J end lost 5 bases, and 12 bases lay between the germline ends. The germline gives CDR1 SGHVS, CDR2 FQNEAQ. The CDR3 loop spans 13 amino acids. The CDR3, as DNA: TGTGCCAGCAGCCTCCTGGGTAGGACTGAAGCTTTCTTT. Its protein is CASSLLGRTEAFF. The whole variable domain, remainder taken from reference TRBV7-8 and TRBJ1-1, is GAGVSQSPRYKVAKRGQDVALRCDPISGHVSLFWYQQALGQGPEFLTYFQNEAQLDKSGLPSDRFFAERPEGSVSTLKIQRTQQEDSAVYLCASSLLGRTEAFFGQGTRLTVV.

The genes are TRBV7-2 and TRBJ2-7; 7 nucleotides match TRBD1. There are 15 residues in the CDR3. Germline V gene lookup returns CDR1 SGHTA and CDR2 FQGNSA. Trimming at V came to 3 bases and at J to 1 base, leaving 6 bases not matched to a gene. The CDR3 loop is CASSFTGTVSYEQYF. CDR3 in DNA: TGTGCCAGCAGCTTCACCGGGACAGTATCCTACGAGCAGTACTTC.

This clone was observed a handful of times. This chain connects TRBV6-5 to TRBJ1-5; D unresolved. Trimming removed 7 bases from V and 4 bases from J, with 8 bases in between. Germline V gene lookup returns CDR1 MNHEY and CDR2 SVGAGI. The CDR3 is made up of 12 amino acids. The CDR3, as DNA: TGTGCCAGCAATGGACCGAATCAGCCCCAGCATTTT. This gives the protein CASNGPNQPQHF.

The chain uses TRBV5-8 and TRBJ2-3, with D maybe TRBD2 (5 bases). Trimming took 6 bases from V and 4 from J, leaving 15 bases between them. The CDR3 runs to 14 residues. Germline loops: CDR1 SGHTS, CDR2 YDEGEE. This CDR3 reads CASTIGVMSDTQYF. In DNA form, the CDR3 reads TGTGCCAGCACGATCGGGGTCATGTCAGATACGCAGTATTTT.

The chain employs TRBV29-1 and TRBJ2-4, with a weak D call TRBD2 (6 bases). Trimming removed 7 bases at V and 9 bases at J, with 16 bases between. The CDR3 has 12 amino acids. Germline V gene sequence: CDR1 SQVTM, CDR2 ANQGSEA. In nucleotides, the CDR3 is TGCAGCGCCCGTCCAGCGGGTGGCATTCAGTACTTC. Translating gives CSARPAGGIQYF.

J is TRBJ1-3 and V is TRBV19; 7 bases are shared with TRBD1. CDR1 is LNHDA, CDR2 SQIVND, per germline (reference sequence). This CDR3 is 18 amino acids long. V shed 5 bases, J shed 0 bases, and the junction held 13 bases outside the gene matches. The CDR3 DNA reads as TGTGCCAGTAGTCCGAAGGGCCGGGACAGATCCTCTGGAAACACCATATATTTT. As protein: CASSPKGRDRSSGNTIYF.

The chain uses TRBV6-1 and TRBJ2-7; TRBD1 aligns across 7 bases. Germline CDR1 MNHNS, CDR2 SASEGT. V was clipped by 7 bases and J by 0 bases; unmatched bases: 9. The CDR3 length is 15 residues. The CDR3 DNA is TGTGCCAGCAATGACAGGGAGACGAGCTCCTACGAGCAGTACGTC. This sequence encodes CASNDRETSSYEQYV.

The rearrangement uses TRBV7-2 and TRBJ1-3, with TRBD1 as a possible D gene (5 bases). CDR3 size: 15 residues. With 5 bases removed from V and 2 bases from J, the gap between germline ends came to 13 bases. Germline V gene sequence: CDR1 SGHTA, CDR2 FQGNSA. Here the CDR3 DNA reads TGTGCCAGCAGCCCGAGCCGGGGGGCTGGAAACACCATATATTTT. Translating gives CASSPSRGAGNTIYF.

The rearrangement joins TRBV2 to TRBJ1-1; D ambiguous. V lost 4 bases, J lost 0 bases, and 6 bases lay in between. CDR1 and CDR2 (germline): SNHLY, FYNNEI. The CDR3 is 13 residues long. CDR3 sequence (DNA): TGTGCCAGCAGTGGTCAATTGAACACTGAAGCTTTCTTT. It specifies CASSGQLNTEAFF.

This sequence joins TRBV14 and TRBJ1-1; possible D gene TRBD1, 6 bases. The germline V and J ends were trimmed by 3 bases and 1 base, with 12 bases remaining between them. Germline CDR1 and CDR2: SGHDN and FVKESK. CDR3 length equals 15 residues. The CDR3 region is CASSHYEGGNTEAFF. CDR3 bases: TGTGCCAGCAGCCACTACGAGGGGGGGAACACTGAAGCTTTCTTT.

The rearrangement uses TRBV2 and TRBJ2-1; 8 bases map to TRBD2. The V segment lost 7 bases and the J segment 4 bases; nucleotides outside the gene matches: 15. The germline CDR1 and CDR2 sequences are SNHLY and FYNNEI. The CDR3 is 17 amino acids. CDR3: CASTTRARGRTYNEQFF. The CDR3 DNA follows: TGTGCCAGCACCACCCGGGCTCGCGGGAGGACTTACAATGAGCAGTTCTTC.

The chain combines TRBV18 with TRBJ2-3; TRBD1 aligns across 10 bases. The junction had 9 bases not matched to a gene; V was cut back by 6 bases and J by 6 bases. CDR3 length: 15 residues. Germline CDR1 and CDR2: KGHSH and LQKENI. This CDR3 reads CASSRDRGLFDTQYF. DNA of the CDR3: TGTGCCAGCTCCCGGGACAGGGGATTGTTCGATACGCAGTATTTT.

This chain uses TRBV4-3 with TRBJ2-1; D remains ambiguous. The CDR3 consists of 18 residues. The V end lost 1 base, the J end lost 0 bases, and 16 bases lay between the germline ends. Germline lookup yields CDR1 LGHNA and CDR2 YSLEER. CDR3 sequence reads: CASSQGVGALSSYNEQFF. The CDR3, as DNA: TGCGCCAGCAGCCAAGGGGTTGGCGCGTTAAGCTCCTACAATGAGCAGTTCTTC.

This clone was detected only once. The rearrangement joins TRBV6-5 to TRBJ1-1; D ambiguous. From germline, CDR1 is MNHEY and CDR2 SVGAGI. V lost 6 bases, J lost 0 bases, and 11 bases lay in between. The CDR3 sequence is 14 residues long. The CDR3 sequence: CASSPGPLNTEAFF. Written as DNA, the CDR3 is TGTGCCAGCAGCCCTGGACCTTTGAACACTGAAGCTTTCTTT.

The table lists this clone with a few counts. DNA for the CDR3: TGTGCCAGCGCACGACAGGGAAACTATGGCTACACCTTC. Its protein is CASARQGNYGYTF. The chain employs TRBV14 and TRBJ1-2; TRBD1 aligns across 7 bases. CDR1 is SGHDN, CDR2 FVKESK, per germline. J lost 2 bases, V lost 8 bases, and 5 bases had no gene match. The CDR3 contains 13 residues.

The genes are TRBV19 and TRBJ1-3; D uncertain. V lost 5 bases, J lost 0 bases, and 14 bases lay in between. There are 16 residues in the CDR3. Looked up from germline, CDR1 is LNHDA and CDR2 is SQIVND (reference sequence). CDR3: CASSVFDFSSGNTIYF. The CDR3 DNA reads TGTGCCAGTAGTGTCTTTGACTTCAGCTCTGGAAACACCATATATTTT.

This clone has a single count. The sample holds other DNA sequences that translate to the same CDR3. DNA of the CDR3: TGCAGTGCTAGTTTGGGGATTGGCTACACCTTC. Translation gives CSASLGIGYTF. The chain links TRBV20-1 to TRBJ1-2; D uncertain. This CDR3 spans 11 amino acids. Germline values: CDR1 DFQATT, CDR2 SNEGSKA (reference sequence). Trimming took off 3 bases at V and 7 bases at J, with 9 bases between the two ends.

The chain links TRBV5-1 to TRBJ2-3; possibly TRBD1 for D (5 bases). Trimming pared 2 bases from V and 4 bases from J, leaving 20 bases between. Germline-derived CDR1 and CDR2 are SGHRS and YFSETQ. The CDR3 spans 17 residues. DNA of the CDR3: TGCGCCAGCAGCTTACCCTCGACAGCGAGTGTTGCAGATACGCAGTATTTT. Its translation: CASSLPSTASVADTQYF.

The chain joins TRBV7-2 to TRBJ2-7; TRBD1 might be the D (6 bases). Trimming removed 6 bases at V and 0 bases at J, with 15 bases between. Germline loops: CDR1 SGHTA, CDR2 FQGNSA. This CDR3 comprises 15 residues. This CDR3 reads CASRSLRGYSYEQYF. CDR3 DNA: TGTGCCAGCAGGTCTCTAAGGGGGTACTCCTACGAGCAGTACTTC.

This chain links TRBV6-1 with TRBJ1-3, with D unclear. Germline CDR1 and CDR2: MNHNS and SASEGT. The CDR3 has 13 amino acids. Trimming removed 7 bases at V and 4 bases at J, with 11 bases between. DNA of the CDR3: TGTGCCAGCACGTTTGGCAGGGGAAACACCATATATTTT. It yields the protein CASTFGRGNTIYF.

The rearrangement links TRBV7-8 to TRBJ1-5; D is perhaps TRBD1 (6 bases). Between the trimmed V and J ends, which lost 2 bases and 4 bases, there was a span of 12 bases. The CDR3 covers 15 residues. The germline gives CDR1 SGHVS, CDR2 FQNEAQ. The CDR3 DNA is TGTGCCAGCAGCTTATCGGGGGGCTGGAATCAGCCCCAGCATTTT. It specifies CASSLSGGWNQPQHF.